Listed here are 8 T cell receptor beta chains from one sample, sequenced in a study of blood T cell repertoires in COVID-19. The method was immunoSEQ multiplex PCR; TCRdb's version includes in-frame clones alone and lacks a portion of them. The repertoire has approximately 88,000 clones, approximately 84% of them found once; the top ten carry approximately 6%. Sequenced material: peripheral blood. Every receptor here comes from a man in his sixties or seventies with COVID-19, enrolled during active disease.

The V gene is TRBV2, the J gene TRBJ1-1, with no clear D. This CDR3 region has 15 residues. Germline V gene lookup returns CDR1 SNHLY and CDR2 FYNNEI. V lost 6 bases and J lost 2, with 16 bases in between. The CDR3 DNA is TGTGCCAGCAGCTGGGTTGAGGTTAGTAACACTGAAGCTTTCTTT. It is translated as CASSWVEVSNTEAFF.

This chain links TRBV5-4 with TRBJ1-4; possible D gene TRBD1, 6 bases. The CDR3 totals 16 residues. V gave up 3 bases and J gave up 6 bases, with 18 bases separating them. Germline V gene sequence: CDR1 SGHNT, CDR2 YYREEE (reference sequence). CDR3 loop: CASSSHAQGKYEKLFF. The CDR3 DNA reads as TGTGCCAGCAGCTCCCATGCACAGGGAAAATATGAAAAACTGTTTTTT.

The rearrangement links TRBV5-1 to TRBJ1-1; tentative D call: TRBD1 (6 bases). This CDR3 has 14 amino acids. The V gene's germline CDR1 is SGHRS and CDR2 YFSETQ. V dropped 4 bases and J dropped 1 base, with 11 bases sitting between them. CDR3 nucleotide sequence: TGCGCCAGCAGCGCGACAGGTTGGAACACTGAAGCTTTCTTT. Its translation is CASSATGWNTEAFF.

V gene TRBV7-8 combines with J gene TRBJ2-5; 8 nucleotides align to TRBD2. Germline V CDR1 and CDR2: SGHVS, FQNEAQ. The CDR3 length is 14 residues. The V segment lost 3 bases and the J segment 5 bases; nucleotides outside the gene matches: 5. CDR3 nucleotides: TGTGCCAGCAGCTTTGGACTAGCACAGGAGACCCAGTACTTC. It yields the protein CASSFGLAQETQYF.

The CDR3 spells CASSPRGGADTQYF. CDR3 bases: TGTGCCAGCTCACCCAGAGGGGGGGCAGATACGCAGTATTTT. The V and J genes are TRBV18 and TRBJ2-3, with D possibly matching TRBD2 (7 bases). V was shortened by 3 bases and J by 4 bases, with 11 bases between the two germline ends. The germline V gene has CDR1 KGHSH and CDR2 LQKENI. The CDR3 contains 14 residues.

The chain uses TRBV5-4 and TRBJ1-3, with D maybe TRBD1 (5 bases). This CDR3 is built from 15 residues. With 4 bases removed from V and 2 bases from J, the gap between germline ends came to 13 bases. Germline V CDR1 and CDR2: SGHNT, YYREEE (reference sequence). This CDR3 is CASSRRQPTGNTIYF. CDR3 nucleotide sequence: TGTGCCAGCAGCCGAAGACAGCCTACTGGAAACACCATATATTTT.

In DNA form, the CDR3 reads TGTGCCAGCAGCAGTTGGACAGGGCCGTCCTACGAGCAGTACTTC. Residues: CASSSWTGPSYEQYF. The V gene is TRBV11-3, the J gene TRBJ2-7; 8 positions agree with TRBD1. Germline loops: CDR1 SGHNT, CDR2 YENEEA. Losses at the gene ends were 5 bases for V and 1 base for J; bases not matched to a gene: 7. The CDR3 runs 15 residues.

The chain links TRBV2 to TRBJ2-7, with TRBD1 matching over 8 bases. V shed 6 bases and J 5 bases; nucleotides not matched to a gene: 3. CDR1 and CDR2 from the germline V gene are SNHLY and FYNNEI. CDR3 length: 12 residues. CDR3 sequence reads: CASRQGVNEQYF. In DNA, the CDR3 is TGTGCCAGCAGACAGGGGGTCAACGAGCAGTACTTC.